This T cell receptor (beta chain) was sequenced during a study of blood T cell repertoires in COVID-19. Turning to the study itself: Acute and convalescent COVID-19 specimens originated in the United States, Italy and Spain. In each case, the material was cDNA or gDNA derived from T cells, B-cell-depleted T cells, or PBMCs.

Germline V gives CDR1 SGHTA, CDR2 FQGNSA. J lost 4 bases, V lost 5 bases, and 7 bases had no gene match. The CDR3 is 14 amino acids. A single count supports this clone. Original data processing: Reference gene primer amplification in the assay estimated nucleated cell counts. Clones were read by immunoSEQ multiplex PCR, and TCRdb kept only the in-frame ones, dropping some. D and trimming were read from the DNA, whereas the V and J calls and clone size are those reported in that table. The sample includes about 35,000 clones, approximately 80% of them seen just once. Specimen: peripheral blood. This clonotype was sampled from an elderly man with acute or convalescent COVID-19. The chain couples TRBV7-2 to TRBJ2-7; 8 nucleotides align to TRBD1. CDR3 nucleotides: TGTGCCAGCAGCCCAGGACAGGGCGCGTACGAGCAGTACTTC. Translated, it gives CASSPGQGAYEQYF.